One and the same sample provided the 31 T cell receptor beta chains below, sequenced in a study of blood T cell repertoires in COVID-19 (dated by TCRdb to 2020 to 2022). Library generation was performed with the immunoSEQ multiplex PCR assay. TCRdb's version of the immuneACCESS table is confined to in-frame rearrangements and falls short of the full clone set. An unresolved V gene accounts for under half of the shortfall where checked; the remainder is of unknown origin. The sample includes roughly 300,000 clones, with roughly four fifths observed a single time. Of the sample, over 8.5% is held by the ten largest clones. Sequenced input: peripheral blood. The receptors shown here come from a woman aged 50 to 65 who had recovered from COVID-19.

This chain connects TRBV7-3 to TRBJ2-1; 15 positions agree with TRBD2. Germline CDR1 SGHTA, CDR2 FQGTGA. The CDR3 runs 18 residues. The V and J ends lost 5 bases and 6 bases, in that order; junction bases with no gene match: 11. Here the CDR3 DNA reads TGTGCCAGCAGCCGGACTAGCGGGGGGGCGGCAGTCCGCAATGAGCAGTTCTTC. This gives the protein CASSRTSGGAAVRNEQFF.

The rearrangement joins TRBV7-3 to TRBJ1-2; 11 nucleotides line up with TRBD1. In germline, CDR1 is SGHTA, CDR2 FQGTGA. The V segment lost 5 bases and the J segment 8 bases; nucleotides outside the gene matches: 4. The CDR3 loop spans 13 amino acids. The CDR3 protein is CASSPGQGEGYTF. The CDR3 coding sequence is TGTGCCAGCAGCCCGGGACAGGGGGAAGGCTACACCTTC.

The chain recombines TRBV13 with TRBJ1-2, with D possibly being TRBD1 (5 bases). The V end lost 2 bases, the J end lost 5 bases, and 15 bases lay between the germline ends. The CDR3 spans 15 residues. Germline V gives CDR1 PRHDT, CDR2 FYEKMQ (reference sequence). CDR3 protein: CASSLNSGLSYGYTF. DNA of the CDR3: TGTGCCAGCAGCTTAAACTCGGGACTTTCGTATGGCTACACCTTC.

This chain joins TRBV7-3 and TRBJ2-7; possibly TRBD1 for D (5 bases). From germline, CDR1 is SGHTA and CDR2 FQGTGA. V lost 9 bases, J lost 2 bases, and 20 bases lay in between. The CDR3 has 15 amino acids. The CDR3 DNA reads as TGTGCCAGACTCTCCCCTGGGGCCAGACCCTACGAGCAGTACTTC. This encodes CARLSPGARPYEQYF.

This clone has just a few counts. This chain connects TRBV5-6 to TRBJ2-7; D is possibly TRBD1 (5 bases). The V gene's germline CDR1 is SGHDT and CDR2 YYEEEE. This CDR3 region has 13 residues. V was cut by 3 bases and J by 7 bases, with 14 bases left in between. CDR3 in amino acids: CASSWQGPLEQYF. The DNA of the CDR3 is TGTGCCAGCAGCTGGCAGGGCCCCTTAGAGCAGTACTTC.

CDR3 residues: CASSPGQGVSNEQFF. The CDR3 bases are TGTGCCAGCAGCCCCGGGCAGGGTGTGTCCAATGAGCAGTTCTTC. V usage is TRBV6-4 and J usage is TRBJ2-1, with D perhaps matching TRBD1 (5 bases). The germline gives CDR1 MRHNA, CDR2 SNTAGT. Deletions cut 6 bases from V and 6 bases from J, with 18 bases between. The CDR3 extends over 15 amino acids.

The V call is TRBV6-5, the J call TRBJ1-2; the match to TRBD1 covers 7 bases. Germline lookup yields CDR1 MNHEY and CDR2 SVGAGI. The V and J ends lost 6 bases and 10 bases, in that order; junction bases with no gene match: 11. This CDR3 is 13 amino acids long. The CDR3 DNA sequence: TGTGCCAGCAGGCCAACAGGGGTGGCCTTCTACACCTTC. It encodes CASRPTGVAFYTF.

J is TRBJ1-1 and V is TRBV7-2, with D possibly being TRBD1 (6 bases). The CDR3 totals 15 residues. In germline, CDR1 is SGHTA, CDR2 FQGNSA. Trimming pared 0 bases from V and 5 bases from J, leaving 13 bases between. The DNA of the CDR3 is TGTGCCAGCAGCTTAGCCCTCCTGACAGGTACTGAAGCTTTCTTT. This translates into CASSLALLTGTEAFF. The full variable domain, in which reference TRBV7-2 and TRBJ1-1 provide the parts outside the CDR3, is GAGVSQSPSNKVTEKGKDVELRCDPISGHTALYWYRQSLGQGLEFLIYFQGNSAPDKSGLPSDRFSAERTGGSVSTLTIQRTQQEDSAVYLCASSLALLTGTEAFFGQGTRLTVV.

V is TRBV27 and J is TRBJ2-7; TRBD1 aligns across 7 bases. Germline CDR1 MNHEY, CDR2 SMNVEV (reference sequence). The CDR3 spans 14 residues. The V segment lost 10 bases and the J segment 6 bases; nucleotides outside the gene matches: 15. The CDR3, as DNA: TGTGCCACGGTTGTAGGGGGCGGGTGTTGCGAGCAGTACTTC. Translated: CATVVGGGCCEQYF.

The gene calls are TRBV21-1 and TRBJ2-5; TRBD1 reflects the table's D call only, with no check against the DNA. TRBV21-1 is a pseudogene. The CDR3 is 15 amino acids. Here the CDR3 reads CASSHVPDRVETQYF. The DNA of the CDR3 is TGTGCCAGCAGCCATGTACCGGACAGGGTTGAGACCCAGTACTTC.

The chain carries TRBV7-2 and TRBJ2-3; D might be TRBD2 (6 bases). The CDR3 loop spans 15 amino acids. Trimming removed 7 bases from V and 3 bases from J, with 17 bases in between. The germline gives CDR1 SGHTA, CDR2 FQGNSA. CDR3 protein: CASTLRASETDTQYF. As DNA, the CDR3 is TGTGCCAGCACCCTCCGTGCTAGCGAGACAGATACGCAGTATTTT.

This chain uses TRBV18 with TRBJ1-4; a weak D match, TRBD1 (5 bases). This CDR3 has 14 residues. V was cut by 5 bases and J by 0 bases, with 7 bases left in between. Per germline, CDR1 KGHSH and CDR2 LQKENI. CDR3 DNA: TGTGCCAGCTCATCGACAGCAACTAATGAAAAACTGTTTTTT. This codes for CASSSTATNEKLFF.

This clone turned up a few times. This chain uses TRBV5-1 with TRBJ2-5; tentatively, D is TRBD2 (5 bases). Germline V lookup: CDR1 SGHRS, CDR2 YFSETQ. Trimming took 5 bases from V and 5 from J, leaving 13 bases between them. The CDR3 is made up of 13 amino acids. Written as DNA, the CDR3 is TGCGCCAGCAGGCTCGAAGGAGGTGAGACCCAGTACTTC. Protein product: CASRLEGGETQYF.

The J gene is TRBJ1-4, the V gene TRBV2; D is ambiguous. The CDR3 runs to 12 residues. Trimming stripped 6 bases from V and 7 bases from J, with 9 bases between. Germline values: CDR1 SNHLY, CDR2 FYNNEI. The CDR3 loop reads CASRWEGEKLFF. The CDR3 DNA follows: TGTGCCAGCAGGTGGGAGGGTGAAAAACTGTTTTTT.

V gene TRBV3-1 (or the pseudogene TRBV3-2) combines with J gene TRBJ2-5; D possibly corresponds to TRBD1 (5 bases). Germline V gene data show CDR1 as LGHDT and CDR2 as YNNKEL (reference sequence). The CDR3 sequence is 15 residues long. V lost 0 bases, J lost 5 bases, and 13 bases lay in between. The CDR3 coding sequence is TGTGCCAGCAGCCAAGATTTTCAGGGCCGGGAGACCCAGTACTTC. This gives the protein CASSQDFQGRETQYF.

The chain recombines TRBV7-2 with TRBJ1-1; no firm D call. Germline lookup yields CDR1 SGHTA and CDR2 FQGNSA. The CDR3 length is 12 residues. Trimming left V 4 bases short and J 4 bases short, with 7 bases between. For the CDR3, the DNA is TGTGCCAGCAGCTACTACGTCACTGAAGCTTTCTTT. Protein sequence: CASSYYVTEAFF.

The chain employs TRBV19 and TRBJ1-3; TRBD1 might be the D (5 bases). The V and J ends lost 1 base and 3 bases respectively, with 10 bases between them. The CDR3 has 15 residues. Germline V gives CDR1 LNHDA, CDR2 SQIVND (reference sequence). The CDR3 nucleotides are TGTGCCAGTAGTATAGGCAGGGATGATGGAAACACCATATATTTT. This codes for CASSIGRDDGNTIYF.

The chain joins TRBV27 to TRBJ2-7, with D maybe TRBD2 (6 bases). Trimming cost V 0 bases and J 0 bases, with 21 bases left between them. This CDR3 contains 19 residues. The germline gives CDR1 MNHEY, CDR2 SMNVEV (reference sequence). Written as DNA, the CDR3 is TGTGCCAGCAGTTTATCGGGGCCCATAGCGGCGGGCTACTCCTACGAGCAGTACTTC. Its translation is CASSLSGPIAAGYSYEQYF.

This chain connects TRBV10-3 to TRBJ1-2; 10 nucleotides agree with TRBD1. There are 15 residues in the CDR3. The germline CDR1 and CDR2 sequences are ENHRY and SYGVKD. Germline trimming cut 8 bases from V and 3 bases from J; bases unmatched to any gene: 9. The chain's CDR3 is CAIVGLTGGDYGYTF. The CDR3 bases are TGTGCCATCGTCGGTTTGACAGGGGGCGACTATGGCTACACCTTC.

V and J are TRBV18 and TRBJ1-4, with 8 nucleotides matching TRBD1. The CDR3 sequence is 15 residues long. CDR1 and CDR2 (germline): KGHSH, LQKENI. Trimming at V came to 2 bases and at J to 7 bases, leaving 6 bases not matched to a gene. The CDR3 protein is CASSPSYRGGEKLFF. CDR3 nucleotide sequence: TGTGCCAGCTCACCAAGTTACAGGGGGGGTGAAAAACTGTTTTTT.

The V and J genes are TRBV28 and TRBJ2-1; possibly TRBD1 for D (5 bases). The length of the CDR3 is 14 residues. Trimming pared 2 bases from V and 6 bases from J, leaving 11 bases between. CDR1 and CDR2 from the germline V gene are MDHEN and SYDVKM. This CDR3 is CASSLGASLNEQFF. The CDR3 DNA follows: TGTGCCAGCAGTTTAGGGGCTAGTCTCAATGAGCAGTTCTTC. The full variable domain, with the rest looked up from reference TRBV28 and TRBJ2-1, is DVKVTQSSRYLVKRTGEKVFLECVQDMDHENMFWYRQDPGLGLRLIYFSYDVKMKEKGDIPEGYSVSREKKERFSLILESASTNQTSMYLCASSLGASLNEQFFGPGTRLTVL.

The chain has TRBV19 and TRBJ2-3; possibly TRBD2 for D (5 bases). Trimming pared 5 bases from V and 4 bases from J, leaving 13 bases between. CDR1 and CDR2 (germline): LNHDA, SQIVND (reference sequence). The CDR3 covers 14 residues. CDR3 sequence (DNA): TGTGCCAGTAGTTCCGGGATGCGGGCAGATACGCAGTATTTT. Translation gives CASSSGMRADTQYF.

This chain links TRBV27 with TRBJ2-5; 7 bases are a match to TRBD1. The CDR3 has 13 residues. Germline values: CDR1 MNHEY, CDR2 SMNVEV (reference sequence). The V and J ends lost 6 bases and 5 bases, in that order; junction bases with no gene match: 6. CDR3 bases: TGTGCCAGCAGCAGACAGGGTGGCGAGACCCAGTACTTC. As protein: CASSRQGGETQYF.

V usage is TRBV6-5 and J usage is TRBJ2-7; 13 positions match TRBD2. Germline trimming cut 2 bases from V and 2 bases from J; bases unmatched to any gene: 3. The CDR3 spans 16 residues. Germline-derived CDR1 and CDR2 are MNHEY and SVGAGI. Here the CDR3 DNA reads TGTGCCAGCAGTTACACCGGGACTAGCGGGACCTACGAGCAGTACTTC. Its translation: CASSYTGTSGTYEQYF.

This rearrangement joins TRBV5-6 to TRBJ1-5; D unresolved. Trimming took 2 bases from V and 0 from J, leaving 12 bases between them. This CDR3 contains 16 residues. The V gene's germline CDR1 is SGHDT and CDR2 YYEEEE. CDR3 residues: CASSLHSSYSNQPQHF. The CDR3 DNA sequence: TGTGCCAGCAGCTTACACAGCTCTTATAGCAATCAGCCCCAGCATTTT.

The chain employs TRBV25-1 and TRBJ2-7, with 8 bases lining up with TRBD2. The CDR3 contains 14 residues. The J segment lost 6 bases and the V segment lost 6 bases, leaving 10 bases of the junction unmatched. Per germline, CDR1 MGHDK and CDR2 SYGVNS. CDR3 residues: CASSTGIAGGEQYF. The CDR3 nucleotides read TGTGCCAGCAGCACAGGGATCGCGGGAGGCGAGCAGTACTTC.

V usage is TRBV11-1 and J usage is TRBJ2-7; TRBD2 aligns across 10 bases. Trimming took 0 bases from V and 3 from J; bases not matched to a gene: 11. This CDR3 is 18 amino acids long. In germline, CDR1 is SGHAT, CDR2 FQDESV (reference sequence). The CDR3 DNA sequence: TGTGCCAGCAGCTTAGCGCGTGCTAGCGGGGGATCCATCTACGAGCAGTACTTC. As protein: CASSLARASGGSIYEQYF. The full variable domain, with the rest looked up from reference TRBV11-1 and TRBJ2-7, is EAEVAQSPRYKITEKSQAVAFWCDPISGHATLYWYRQILGQGPELLVQFQDESVVDDSQLPKDRFSAERLKGVDSTLKIQPAELGDSAMYLCASSLARASGGSIYEQYFGPGTRLTVT.

The chain employs TRBV7-8 and TRBJ2-7; TRBD1 is a possible D gene (6 bases). Germline V CDR1 and CDR2: SGHVS, FQNEAQ. V lost 3 bases and J lost 4, with 19 bases in between. This CDR3 contains 16 residues. CDR3: CASSFDTTGYDYEQYF. DNA for the CDR3: TGTGCCAGCAGCTTTGATACAACAGGGTACGATTACGAGCAGTACTTC. Supplemented by reference TRBV7-8 and TRBJ2-7, the full variable domain reads GAGVSQSPRYKVAKRGQDVALRCDPISGHVSLFWYQQALGQGPEFLTYFQNEAQLDKSGLPSDRFFAERPEGSVSTLKIQRTQQEDSAVYLCASSFDTTGYDYEQYFGPGTRLTVT.

This chain joins TRBV27 and TRBJ1-2, with TRBD1 matching 7 bases. Trimming took 4 bases from V and 8 from J; bases not matched to a gene: 10. The CDR3 covers 14 residues. CDR1 is MNHEY, CDR2 SMNVEV, per germline (reference sequence). The CDR3 sequence: CASSSIDRASGYTF. CDR3 coding DNA: TGTGCCAGCAGTTCCATCGACAGGGCGTCGGGCTACACCTTC.

This sequence joins TRBV18 and TRBJ2-7; possible D gene TRBD2, 5 bases. V was clipped by 0 bases and J by 2 bases, with 8 bases between them. Germline CDR1 and CDR2: KGHSH and LQKENI. The length of the CDR3 is 14 residues. CDR3 loop: CASSPPDGAYEQYF. In DNA form, the CDR3 reads TGTGCCAGCTCACCACCGGACGGGGCCTACGAGCAGTACTTC.

In its sample, this clone was seen many times. This sequence joins TRBV23-1 and TRBJ2-3; 7 bases align to TRBD1. TRBV23-1 is marked as an open reading frame, function uncertain. The CDR3 sequence is 15 residues long. V was pared by 3 bases and J by 4 bases, with 7 bases of the junction left unmatched. The CDR3 DNA sequence: TGCGCCAGCAGTCACCGCGACAGGGTAGCAGATACGCAGTATTTT. As protein: CASSHRDRVADTQYF.